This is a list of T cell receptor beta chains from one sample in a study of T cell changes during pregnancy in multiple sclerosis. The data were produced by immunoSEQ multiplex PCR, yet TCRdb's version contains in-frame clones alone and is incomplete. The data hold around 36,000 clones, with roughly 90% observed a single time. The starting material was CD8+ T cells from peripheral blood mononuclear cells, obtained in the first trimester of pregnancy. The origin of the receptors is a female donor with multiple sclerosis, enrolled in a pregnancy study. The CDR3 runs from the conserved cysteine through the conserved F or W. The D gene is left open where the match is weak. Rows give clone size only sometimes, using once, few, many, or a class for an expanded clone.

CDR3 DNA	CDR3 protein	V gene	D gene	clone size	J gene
TGTGCCAGCAGTGAATTGGGGACTAGCGGGGGGGCCCAAGAGACCCAGTACTTC	CASSELGTSGGAQETQYF	TRBV2	TRBD2	NA	TRBJ2-5
TGTGCCAGCAGCCAAAACAGGGCCGATGAGCAGTTCTTC	CASSQNRADEQFF	TRBV7-3	NA	NA	TRBJ2-1
TGTGCCAGCAGTTACGGTAGCACTGAAGCTTTCTTT	CASSYGSTEAFF	TRBV6-5	NA	once	TRBJ1-1
TGTGCCAGCTCACCCCCAGGGCTCTATGGCTACACCTTC	CASSPPGLYGYTF	TRBV18	NA	NA	TRBJ1-2
TGTGCCAGCAGCTCGAGGACTTCCACAGATACGCAGTATTTT	CASSSRTSTDTQYF	TRBV13	NA	NA	TRBJ2-3
TGTGCCAGCAGCCAAGTTTACAGGGTGGGCCACGAGCAGTACTTC	CASSQVYRVGHEQYF	TRBV4-2	NA	NA	TRBJ2-7
TGTGCCAGCAGCTCAGGGAACTATGGCTACACCTTC	CASSSGNYGYTF	TRBV7-9	NA	NA	TRBJ1-2
TGCGCCAGCAGCCAAGGGCCAGTTACTCAGCCCCAGCATTTT	CASSQGPVTQPQHF	TRBV4-1	NA	few	TRBJ1-5
TGCGCCAGCAGTATTATAGCGGGGGATCAAGATACGCAGTATTTT	CASSIIAGDQDTQYF	TRBV10-1	TRBD2	once	TRBJ2-3
TGTGCCAGCAGCGTAACGGGGACTAGCGGGGGGAGCACAGATACGCAGTATTTT	CASSVTGTSGGSTDTQYF	TRBV9	TRBD2	NA	TRBJ2-3
TGTGCCACCAAAACAGTGGGTGAGCAGTTCTTC	CATKTVGEQFF	TRBV15	NA	NA	TRBJ2-1
TGTGCCAGCAGTTTATCGGGGAAGGGGAACTATGGCTACACCTTC	CASSLSGKGNYGYTF	TRBV27	NA	NA	TRBJ1-2
TGTGCCAGCAGCCAACTCCGGGACTACAATGAGCAGTTCTTC	CASSQLRDYNEQFF	TRBV4-2	NA	NA	TRBJ2-1
TGTGCCAGTAGTACCGAGACAGGGGGTAACTATGGCTACACCTTC	CASSTETGGNYGYTF	TRBV19	TRBD1	NA	TRBJ1-2
TGTGCCAGCAGTGATACGGGACAGTATCACTACGAGCAGTACTTC	CASSDTGQYHYEQYF	TRBV6-1	TRBD1	NA	TRBJ2-7
TGTGCCAGTAGTCTGACACCTTATAGCAATCAGCCCCAGCATTTT	CASSLTPYSNQPQHF	TRBV19	NA	NA	TRBJ1-5
TGTGCCAGCAGCCATTCACGGACAGCGAACACTGAAGCTTTCTTT	CASSHSRTANTEAFF	TRBV7-8	NA	NA	TRBJ1-1
TGTGCCAGCAGCCTACACAGGGGGACTGAAGCTTTCTTT	CASSLHRGTEAFF	TRBV6-4	TRBD1	NA	TRBJ1-1
TGCGCCAGCAGCCAAGAGGCGGCGGGTTTCACTGAAGCTTTCTTT	CASSQEAAGFTEAFF	TRBV4-1	NA	NA	TRBJ1-1
TGCAGCGCCCGGGACAGGGGCTACGAGCAGTACTTC	CSARDRGYEQYF	TRBV29-1	TRBD1	NA	TRBJ2-7